These 9 T cell receptor beta chains originate from one sample sequenced in a study of shared clonotypes between healthy human individuals. Libraries were prepared by immunoSEQ multiplex PCR; TCRdb keeps only in-frame clonotypes and omits some of them. The repertoire has under 80,000 clones, 62% of them found once; the top ten carry over 50%. What was sequenced was memory CD8+ T cells sorted from blood. The sample's subset: CD45RO+ cells pooled with CCR7-negative TemRA cells. The receptors originated from a man aged 25-45 years in good health.

V gene TRBV5-1 combines with J gene TRBJ2-1; 14 bases line up with TRBD2. CDR3 size: 21 residues. Germline V gene data show CDR1 as SGHRS and CDR2 as YFSETQ. J gave up 8 bases and V 3 bases, and 22 bases lay outside the gene matches. This chain's CDR3 is CASSSPGGTGSTSGRAHEQFF. DNA for the CDR3: TGCGCCAGCAGCTCCCCCGGCGGGACAGGATCGACTAGCGGGAGGGCCCATGAGCAGTTCTTC.

V and J are TRBV19 and TRBJ1-2; 7 bases fit TRBD1. CDR3 size: 13 residues. Germline CDR1 is LNHDA and CDR2 is SQIVND (reference sequence). The ends lost 5 bases at V and 4 bases at J; junction bases unmatched: 4. The CDR3 protein is CASSAGQTYGYTF. CDR3 coding DNA: TGTGCCAGTAGTGCGGGACAGACCTATGGCTACACCTTC.

The chain has TRBV7-9 and TRBJ1-2; perhaps TRBD1 as D (5 bases). Trimming shortened V by 2 bases and J by 8 bases, and 9 bases separated the two germline ends. CDR1 and CDR2 from the germline V gene are SEHNR and FQNEAQ (reference sequence). This CDR3 is 12 amino acids long. The CDR3 bases are TGTGCCAGCAGCTTAACGGGGGTAGGCTACACCTTC. Translation: CASSLTGVGYTF.

A remark on this clone: The same CDR3 arises from other DNA sequences in this sample as well. V usage is TRBV5-1 and J usage is TRBJ2-3, with D perhaps TRBD1 (5 bases). CDR3 length: 15 residues. V gave up 2 bases and J gave up 3 bases, with 13 bases separating them. Looked up from germline, CDR1 is SGHRS and CDR2 is YFSETQ. The CDR3 loop reads CASSLQDPGTDTQYF. In nucleotides, the CDR3 is TGCGCCAGCAGCTTACAGGACCCTGGAACAGATACGCAGTATTTT.

This clone has more than one count but fewer than ten. This sequence joins TRBV7-9 and TRBJ2-7, with D possibly being TRBD1 (5 bases). V gave up 0 bases and J gave up 2 bases, with 14 bases separating them. CDR1 is SEHNR, CDR2 FQNEAQ, per germline (reference sequence). There are 16 residues in the CDR3. The CDR3 DNA is TGTGCCAGCAGCTTAGCGGTGGCAGGGAACCCCTACGAGCAGTACTTC. Its protein is CASSLAVAGNPYEQYF.

The chain links TRBV7-9 to TRBJ2-7, with a weak D call TRBD1 (5 bases). The V end lost 2 bases, the J end lost 5 bases, and 16 bases lay between the germline ends. The CDR3 sequence is 15 residues long. The germline gives CDR1 SEHNR, CDR2 FQNEAQ (reference sequence). The DNA of the CDR3 is TGTGCCAGCAGCTTATTGGGGCAGGGCGGCCACGAGCAGTACTTC. Protein sequence: CASSLLGQGGHEQYF. The complete variable domain, with remaining parts taken from reference TRBV7-9 and TRBJ2-7, reads DTGVSQNPRHKITKRGQNVTFRCDPISEHNRLYWYRQTLGQGPEFLTYFQNEAQLEKSRLLSDRFSAERPKGSFSTLEIQRTEQGDSAMYLCASSLLGQGGHEQYFGPGTRLTVT.

This rearrangement joins TRBV11-2 to TRBJ1-2, with 8 bases lining up with TRBD1. The CDR3 runs 19 residues. Per the germline V gene, CDR1 is SGHAT and CDR2 is FQNNGV. The trim removed 1 base at V and 6 bases at J, leaving 19 bases unmatched. Here the CDR3 DNA reads TGTGCCAGCAGCTTAGCCCTTGGACAGGGCCCAGCGCGGCACCATGGCTACACCTTC. It is translated as CASSLALGQGPARHHGYTF.

The V gene is TRBV10-1, the J gene TRBJ2-5, with 7 bases matching TRBD2. This CDR3 contains 15 residues. The V segment lost 2 bases and the J segment 5 bases; nucleotides outside the gene matches: 8. Germline assignment: CDR1 WNHNN and CDR2 SYGVQD (reference sequence). CDR3 bases: TGCGCCAGCAGTGAGGGAACGCGGGAGTACGAGACCCAGTACTTC. It translates to CASSEGTREYETQYF.

J is TRBJ2-5 and V is TRBV28, with a weak D call TRBD1 (6 bases). The CDR3 totals 14 residues. The germline V and J ends were trimmed by 6 bases and 0 bases, with 11 bases remaining between them. Germline values: CDR1 MDHEN, CDR2 SYDVKM. CDR3 DNA: TGTGCCAGCAGCCTGGACAGCCACCAAGAGACCCAGTACTTC. Encoded protein: CASSLDSHQETQYF. Full variable domain (outside the CDR3, taken from reference TRBV28 and TRBJ2-5): DVKVTQSSRYLVKRTGEKVFLECVQDMDHENMFWYRQDPGLGLRLIYFSYDVKMKEKGDIPEGYSVSREKKERFSLILESASTNQTSMYLCASSLDSHQETQYFGPGTRLLVL.